The rows below give T cell receptor beta chains drawn from one sample of a study of early T cells in non-severe SARS-CoV-2 infection. TCRdb re-called the 5' RACE reads through MiXCR, storing one row per CDR3 protein. The sample includes roughly 99,000 distinct CDR3 sequences, approximately 12% of them seen just once. Sequencing input: whole blood. The receptor source for this set is an adult who was a healthcare worker with PCR-confirmed SARS-CoV-2 infection or an uninfected control (not recorded which). The CDR3 runs from the conserved cysteine through the conserved F or W. Fields, in order: V gene, J gene, clone size, D gene, CDR3 protein, CDR3 DNA. A D gene is named only where the DNA matches it firmly. Size tells how often a clone was seen (once, few, many) or the class of an expanded clone, and some rows leave it out.

TRBV11-2	TRBJ2-4	few	NA	CASSSFPREGTQGPPAKNIQYF	TGTGCCAGCAGCTCCTTTCCTAGGGAGGGGACACAAGGCCCCCCCGCCAAAAACATTCAGTACTTC
TRBV10-3	TRBJ2-1	once	TRBD2	CAISESATTSGRNEQFF	TGTGCCATCAGTGAGTCGGCCACTACTAGCGGCCGAAATGAGCAGTTCTTC
TRBV6-5	TRBJ2-7	many	TRBD1	CASSTGQGPYEQYF	TGTGCCAGCAGTACGGGACAGGGTCCATACGAGCAGTACTTC
TRBV4-3	TRBJ1-2	NA	NA	CASSQARGDLSGGYTF	TGCGCCAGCAGCCAAGCAAGGGGAGATCTCTCGGGAGGCTACACCTTC
TRBV14	TRBJ2-2	many	TRBD2	CASSQVLAGVNTGELFF	TGTGCCAGCAGCCAAGTTCTAGCGGGAGTTAACACCGGGGAGCTGTTTTTT
TRBV7-2	TRBJ2-3	few	NA	CASSLAVASDTQYF	TGTGCCAGCAGCTTAGCGGTGGCCTCAGATACGCAGTATTTT
TRBV10-1	TRBJ2-3	NA	NA	CASSEDFSNTDTQYF	TGCGCCAGCAGTGAGGACTTCTCTAACACAGATACGCAGTATTTT
TRBV7-2	TRBJ1-2	many	NA	CASSLSLGPEDGYTF	TGTGCCAGCAGCCTAAGTTTGGGGCCGGAGGATGGCTACACCTTC
TRBV30	TRBJ2-1	NA	NA	CAWSGRYNEQFF	TGTGCCTGGAGTGGGAGGTACAATGAGCAGTTCTTC
TRBV7-2	TRBJ2-1	NA	TRBD2	CASSRLAASYNEQFF	TGTGCCAGCAGCCGACTAGCCGCTTCATACAATGAGCAGTTCTTC
TRBV6-5	TRBJ2-2	NA	NA	CASSYSRRAGELFF	TGTGCCAGCAGTTACTCGAGAAGAGCCGGGGAGCTGTTTTTT
TRBV20-1	TRBJ1-1	few	TRBD1	CSASRQGASDTEAFF	TGCAGTGCTAGTCGTCAGGGGGCCTCGGACACTGAAGCTTTCTTT
TRBV20-1	TRBJ2-7	few	TRBD2	CSARDEEKAGGLYEQYF	TGCAGTGCTAGAGATGAGGAGAAAGCGGGAGGGCTGTACGAGCAGTACTTC
TRBV6-6	TRBJ1-5	NA	NA	CASEPGVLNQPQHF	TGTGCCAGCGAGCCCGGGGTCCTCAATCAGCCCCAGCATTTT
TRBV29-1	TRBJ2-5	NA	NA	CSVRQNLAGNQYF	TGCAGCGTTCGACAGAACCTGGCAGGAAACCAGTACTTC
TRBV19	TRBJ1-4	many	NA	CASSIVGRRNEKLFF	TGTGCCAGTAGTATAGTCGGCAGACGTAATGAAAAACTGTTTTTT